This T cell receptor (beta chain) was observed in a study of low-dose radiotherapy and immunotherapy resistance in tumors. About the research overall: From cycle 1 day 1, patients took oral aspirin 300 mg every day for four cycles.

Alpha and beta chains were covered, as first-strand cDNA relied on TRAV- and TRBV-specific primers. Amplification of TCRs used a constant-region primer and V-primer adapter for roughly 18 PCR cycles. With in vitro transcription, the isolated mRNA was amplified. Via MiXCR, TCRdb re-called the reads, giving one row per CDR3 protein. The table records about 71,000 distinct CDR3 sequences, around 30% of them present only once. Many counts were recorded for this clonotype. Time point indicated: before trial treatment. Nivolumab, ipilimumab, aspirin, low-dose cyclophosphamide and low-dose radiotherapy were given to donors. Each eligible patient had an advanced solid tumor, and these tumors lacked tumor-infiltrating lymphocytes. Trimming removed 0 bases from V and 3 bases from J; junction bases left unmatched: 4. Germline CDR1 reads SGHRS; CDR2 reads YFSETQ. The CDR3 runs to 15 residues.

This sequence was found in a female donor with ovarian cancer. The sample in question was PBMCs, obtained before treatment. The chain recombines TRBV5-1 with TRBJ1-2, with 8 positions matching TRBD1. DNA of the CDR3: TGCGCCAGCAGCTTGGAGTGGGGACAGGACTATGGCTACACCTTC. It is translated as CASSLEWGQDYGYTF.